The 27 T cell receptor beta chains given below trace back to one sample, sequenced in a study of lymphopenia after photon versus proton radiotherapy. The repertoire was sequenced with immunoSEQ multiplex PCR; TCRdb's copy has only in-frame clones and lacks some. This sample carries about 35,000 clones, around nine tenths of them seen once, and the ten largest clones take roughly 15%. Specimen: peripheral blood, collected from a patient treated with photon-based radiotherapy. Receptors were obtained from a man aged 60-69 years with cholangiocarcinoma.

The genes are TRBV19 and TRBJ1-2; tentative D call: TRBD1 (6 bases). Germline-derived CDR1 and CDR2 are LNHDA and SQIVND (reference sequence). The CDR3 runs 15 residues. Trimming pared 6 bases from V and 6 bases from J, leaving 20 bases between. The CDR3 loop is CASSTARGAGDGYTF. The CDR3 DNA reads TGTGCCAGTAGCACTGCCAGGGGCGCAGGGGATGGCTACACCTTC.

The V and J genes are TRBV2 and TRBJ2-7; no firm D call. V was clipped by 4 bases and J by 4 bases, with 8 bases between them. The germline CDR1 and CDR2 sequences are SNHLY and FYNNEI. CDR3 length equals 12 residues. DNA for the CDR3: TGTGCCAGCAGTGGACTGATTTACGAGCAGTACTTC. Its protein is CASSGLIYEQYF. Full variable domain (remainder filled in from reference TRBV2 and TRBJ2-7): EPEVTQTPSHQVTQMGQEVILRCVPISNHLYFYWYRQILGQKVEFLVSFYNNEISEKSEIFDDQFSVERPDGSNFTLKIRSTKLEDSAMYFCASSGLIYEQYFGPGTRLTVT.

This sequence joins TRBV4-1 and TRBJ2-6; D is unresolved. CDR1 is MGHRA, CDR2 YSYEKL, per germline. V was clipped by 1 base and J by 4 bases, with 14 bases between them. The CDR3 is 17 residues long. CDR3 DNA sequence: TGCGCCAGCAGCCAAGCCCCCATAGGGTCCGGGGCCAACGTCCTGACTTTC. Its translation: CASSQAPIGSGANVLTF.

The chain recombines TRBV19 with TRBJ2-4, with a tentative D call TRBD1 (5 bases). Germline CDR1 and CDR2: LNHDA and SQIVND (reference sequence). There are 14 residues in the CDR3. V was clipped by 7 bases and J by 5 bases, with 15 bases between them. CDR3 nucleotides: TGTGCCAGTACCCCGAGGCAGGGTGAAAACATTCAGTACTTC. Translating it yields CASTPRQGENIQYF. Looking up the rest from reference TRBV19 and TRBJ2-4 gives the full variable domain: DGGITQSPKYLFRKEGQNVTLSCEQNLNHDAMYWYRQDPGQGLRLIYYSQIVNDFQKGDIAEGYSVSREKKESFPLTVTSAQKNPTAFYLCASTPRQGENIQYFGAGTRLSVL.

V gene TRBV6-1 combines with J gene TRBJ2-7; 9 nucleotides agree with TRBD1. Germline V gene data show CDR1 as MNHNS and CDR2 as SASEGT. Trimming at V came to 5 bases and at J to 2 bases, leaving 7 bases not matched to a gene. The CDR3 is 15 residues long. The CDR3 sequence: CASSFFDRGAYEQYF. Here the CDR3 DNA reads TGTGCCAGCAGTTTCTTCGACAGGGGGGCCTACGAGCAGTACTTC.

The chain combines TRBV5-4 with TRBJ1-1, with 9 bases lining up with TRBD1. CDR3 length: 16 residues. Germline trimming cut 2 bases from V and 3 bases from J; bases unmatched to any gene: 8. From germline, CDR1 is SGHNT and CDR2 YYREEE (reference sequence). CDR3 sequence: CASSLQMGQGYTEAFF. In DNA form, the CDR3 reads TGTGCCAGCAGCTTACAGATGGGACAGGGTTACACTGAAGCTTTCTTT.

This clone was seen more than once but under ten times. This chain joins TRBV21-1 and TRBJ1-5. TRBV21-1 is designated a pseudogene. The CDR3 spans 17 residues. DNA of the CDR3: TGTGCCAGCAGCAAACTTGGGACGGACTATAGCAATCAGCCCCAGCATTTT. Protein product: CASSKLGTDYSNQPQHF.

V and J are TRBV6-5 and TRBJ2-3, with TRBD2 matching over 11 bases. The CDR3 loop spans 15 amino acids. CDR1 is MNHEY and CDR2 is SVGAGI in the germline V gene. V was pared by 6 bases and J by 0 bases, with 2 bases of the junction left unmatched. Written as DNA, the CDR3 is TGTGCCAGCAGAAGGACTAGCGGGAGCACAGATACGCAGTATTTT. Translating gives CASRRTSGSTDTQYF.

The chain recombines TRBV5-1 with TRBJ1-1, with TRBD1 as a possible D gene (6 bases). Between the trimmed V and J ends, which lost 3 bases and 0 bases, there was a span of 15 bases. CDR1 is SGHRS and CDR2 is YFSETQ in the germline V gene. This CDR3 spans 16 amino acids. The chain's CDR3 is CASSSRLGHMNTEAFF. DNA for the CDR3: TGCGCCAGCAGCTCGAGATTGGGACACATGAACACTGAAGCTTTCTTT.

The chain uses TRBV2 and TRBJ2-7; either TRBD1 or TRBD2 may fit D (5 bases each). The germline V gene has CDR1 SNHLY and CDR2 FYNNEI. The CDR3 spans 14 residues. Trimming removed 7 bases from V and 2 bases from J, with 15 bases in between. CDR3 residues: CASNPYRDPYEQYF. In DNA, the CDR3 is TGTGCCAGCAACCCGTACCGGGACCCCTACGAGCAGTACTTC.

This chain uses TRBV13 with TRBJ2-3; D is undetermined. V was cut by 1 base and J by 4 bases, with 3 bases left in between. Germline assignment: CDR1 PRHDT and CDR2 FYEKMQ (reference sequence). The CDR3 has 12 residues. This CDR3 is CASSLVADTQYF. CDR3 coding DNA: TGTGCCAGCAGCTTAGTTGCAGATACGCAGTATTTT.

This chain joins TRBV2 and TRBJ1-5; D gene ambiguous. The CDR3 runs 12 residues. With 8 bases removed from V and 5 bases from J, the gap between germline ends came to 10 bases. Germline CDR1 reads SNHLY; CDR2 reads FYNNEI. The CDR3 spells CASASGYQPQHF. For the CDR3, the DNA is TGTGCCAGCGCCTCTGGTTATCAGCCCCAGCATTTT.

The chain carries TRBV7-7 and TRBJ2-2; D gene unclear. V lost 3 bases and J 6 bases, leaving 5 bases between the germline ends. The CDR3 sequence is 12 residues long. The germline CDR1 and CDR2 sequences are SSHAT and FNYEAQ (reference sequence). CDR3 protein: CASSLASGELFF. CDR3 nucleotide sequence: TGTGCCAGCAGCTTGGCTTCCGGGGAGCTGTTTTTT. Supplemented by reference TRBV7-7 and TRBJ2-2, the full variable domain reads GAGVSQSPRYKVTKRGQDVTLRCDPISSHATLYWYQQALGQGPEFLTYFNYEAQPDKSGLPSDRFSAERPEGSISTLTIQRTEQRDSAMYRCASSLASGELFFGEGSRLTVL.

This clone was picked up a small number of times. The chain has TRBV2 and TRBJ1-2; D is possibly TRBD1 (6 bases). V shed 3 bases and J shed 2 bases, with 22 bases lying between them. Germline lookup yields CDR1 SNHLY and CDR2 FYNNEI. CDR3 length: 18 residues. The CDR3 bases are TGTGCCAGCAGTGACAGGGGCCGGTACGGCTTCTTAAACTATGGCTACACCTTC. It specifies CASSDRGRYGFLNYGYTF.

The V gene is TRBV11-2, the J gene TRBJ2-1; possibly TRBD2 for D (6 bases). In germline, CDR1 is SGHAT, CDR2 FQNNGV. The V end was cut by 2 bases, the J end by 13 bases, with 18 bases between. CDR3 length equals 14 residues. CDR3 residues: CASSLPGVGVEQFF. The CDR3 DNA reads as TGTGCCAGCAGCTTACCGGGAGTGGGTGTGGAACAGTTCTTC.

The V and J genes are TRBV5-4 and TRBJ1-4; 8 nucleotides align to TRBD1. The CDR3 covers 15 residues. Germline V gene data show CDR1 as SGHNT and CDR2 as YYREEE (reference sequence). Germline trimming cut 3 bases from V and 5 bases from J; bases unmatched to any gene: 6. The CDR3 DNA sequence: TGTGCCAGCAGCTCGCAGGGGGCCAGCAATGAAAAACTGTTTTTT. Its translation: CASSSQGASNEKLFF.

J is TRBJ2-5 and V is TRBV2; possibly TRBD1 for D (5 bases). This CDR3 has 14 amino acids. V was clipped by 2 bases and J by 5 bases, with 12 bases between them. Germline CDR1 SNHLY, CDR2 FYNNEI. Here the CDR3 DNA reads TGTGCCAGCAGTGAATTACTAAGGGGTGAGACCCAGTACTTC. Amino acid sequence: CASSELLRGETQYF. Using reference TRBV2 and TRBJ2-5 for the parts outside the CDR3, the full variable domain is EPEVTQTPSHQVTQMGQEVILRCVPISNHLYFYWYRQILGQKVEFLVSFYNNEISEKSEIFDDQFSVERPDGSNFTLKIRSTKLEDSAMYFCASSELLRGETQYFGPGTRLLVL.

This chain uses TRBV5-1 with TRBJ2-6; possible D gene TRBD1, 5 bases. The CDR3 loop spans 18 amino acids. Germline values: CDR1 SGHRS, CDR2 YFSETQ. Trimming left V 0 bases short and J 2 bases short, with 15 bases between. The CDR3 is CASSLDDQGVAGANVLTF. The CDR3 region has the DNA TGCGCCAGCAGCTTGGATGATCAGGGTGTAGCTGGGGCCAACGTCCTGACTTTC.

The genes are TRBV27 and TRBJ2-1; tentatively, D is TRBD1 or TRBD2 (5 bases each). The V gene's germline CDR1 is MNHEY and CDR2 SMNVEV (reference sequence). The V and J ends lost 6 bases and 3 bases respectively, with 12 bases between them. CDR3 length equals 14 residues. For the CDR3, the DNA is TGTGCCAGCAGCCGTGGGGCGGGCTACAATGAGCAGTTCTTC. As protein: CASSRGAGYNEQFF.

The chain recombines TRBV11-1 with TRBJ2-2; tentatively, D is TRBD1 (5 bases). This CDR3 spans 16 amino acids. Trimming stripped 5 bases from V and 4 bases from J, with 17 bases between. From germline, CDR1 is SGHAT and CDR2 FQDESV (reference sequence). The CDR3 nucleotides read TGTGCCAGCAGCCATGGGGTAGGGGCTCTCACCGGGGAGCTGTTTTTT. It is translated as CASSHGVGALTGELFF.

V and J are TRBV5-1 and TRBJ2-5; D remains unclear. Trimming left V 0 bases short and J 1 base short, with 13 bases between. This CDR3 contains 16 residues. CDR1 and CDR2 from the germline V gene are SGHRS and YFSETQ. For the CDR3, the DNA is TGCGCCAGCAGCTTGGGCCTTGGGGAAGGCCAAGAGACCCAGTACTTC. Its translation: CASSLGLGEGQETQYF.

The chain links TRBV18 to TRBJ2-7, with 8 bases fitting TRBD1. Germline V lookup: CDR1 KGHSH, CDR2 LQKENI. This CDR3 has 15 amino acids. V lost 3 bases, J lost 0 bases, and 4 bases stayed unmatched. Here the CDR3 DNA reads TGTGCCAGCTCACCTGGTACAGGGGGCTCCTACGAGCAGTACTTC. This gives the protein CASSPGTGGSYEQYF.

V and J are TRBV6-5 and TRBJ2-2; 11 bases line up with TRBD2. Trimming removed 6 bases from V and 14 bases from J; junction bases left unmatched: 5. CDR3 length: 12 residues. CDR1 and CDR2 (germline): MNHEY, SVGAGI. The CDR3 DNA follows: TGTGCCAGCAGCCGGCTAGCGGGGGGACTGTTTTTT. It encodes CASSRLAGGLFF.

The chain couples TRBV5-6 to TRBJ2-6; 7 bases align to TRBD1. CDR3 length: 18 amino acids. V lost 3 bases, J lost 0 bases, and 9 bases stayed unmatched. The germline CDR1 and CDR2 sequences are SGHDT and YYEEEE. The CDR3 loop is CASSSLEGAFSGANVLTF. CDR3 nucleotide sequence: TGTGCCAGCAGCTCGCTCGAGGGGGCCTTCTCTGGGGCCAACGTCCTGACTTTC.

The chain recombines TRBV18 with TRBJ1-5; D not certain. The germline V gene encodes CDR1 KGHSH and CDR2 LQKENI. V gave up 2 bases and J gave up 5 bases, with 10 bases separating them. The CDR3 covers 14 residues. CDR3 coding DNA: TGTGCCAGCTCACCAACACCGGACTATCAGCCCCAGCATTTT. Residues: CASSPTPDYQPQHF.

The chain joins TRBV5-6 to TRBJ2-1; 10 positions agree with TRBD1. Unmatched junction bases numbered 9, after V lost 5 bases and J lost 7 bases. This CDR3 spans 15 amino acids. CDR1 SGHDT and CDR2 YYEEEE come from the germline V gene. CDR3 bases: TGTGCCAGCAGTCATGACAGGGGGCGCTGGAATGAGCAGTTCTTC. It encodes CASSHDRGRWNEQFF.

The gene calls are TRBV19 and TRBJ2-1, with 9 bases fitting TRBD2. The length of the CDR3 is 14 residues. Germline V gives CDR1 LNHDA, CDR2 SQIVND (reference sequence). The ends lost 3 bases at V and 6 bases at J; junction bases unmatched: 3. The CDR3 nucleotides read TGTGCCAGTAGTATTCGGACTAGCGTCAATGAGCAGTTCTTC. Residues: CASSIRTSVNEQFF.